These 32 T cell receptor beta chains originate from one sample sequenced in a study of T-cell memory formation after mild COVID-19. MiXCR, run by TCRdb on the 5' RACE reads, gives a single entry per CDR3 protein. The sample includes 200,000 to 250,000 distinct CDR3 sequences, around a tenth of them seen just once. The sequenced material came from PBMCs or a T cell subset sorted from them (not recorded which). The receptors originated from a man younger than 30 who had mild COVID-19 (a few samples of this study predate the infection). Cell type and time point are not known.

This clonotype was seen ten or more times. The chain employs TRBV5-1 and TRBJ2-7; D gene unclear. CDR3 length equals 11 residues. Trimming left V 5 bases short and J 2 bases short, with 5 bases between. The germline V gene encodes CDR1 SGHRS and CDR2 YFSETQ. CDR3 sequence: CASRSAYEQYF. CDR3 nucleotides: TGCGCCAGCAGGTCAGCCTACGAGCAGTACTTC.

This clonotype has a count of ten or more. The J gene is TRBJ2-3, the V gene TRBV28, with D possibly being TRBD2 (6 bases). The V gene's germline CDR1 is MDHEN and CDR2 SYDVKM. The germline V and J ends were trimmed by 5 bases and 6 bases, with 9 bases remaining between them. The CDR3 totals 12 residues. The CDR3 loop reads CASSSAGDTQYF. CDR3 DNA: TGTGCCAGCAGTAGTGCGGGGGATACGCAGTATTTT. Complete variable domain (other parts from reference TRBV28 and TRBJ2-3): DVKVTQSSRYLVKRTGEKVFLECVQDMDHENMFWYRQDPGLGLRLIYFSYDVKMKEKGDIPEGYSVSREKKERFSLILESASTNQTSMYLCASSSAGDTQYFGPGTRLTVL.

The V gene is TRBV14, the J gene TRBJ1-2, with D tentatively TRBD1 (5 bases). Trimming took off 4 bases at V and 4 bases at J, with 13 bases between the two ends. From germline, CDR1 is SGHDN and CDR2 FVKESK. The CDR3 covers 14 residues. CDR3 sequence reads: CASSPQAGPYGYTF. In nucleotides, the CDR3 is TGTGCCAGCAGCCCTCAGGCGGGGCCCTATGGCTACACCTTC.

This clonotype occurred a few times. This chain joins TRBV14 and TRBJ2-3, with a possible D match to TRBD1 (5 bases). Germline V gene sequence: CDR1 SGHDN, CDR2 FVKESK. V lost 5 bases, J lost 0 bases, and 18 bases lay in between. The CDR3 length is 17 residues. DNA of the CDR3: TGTGCCAGCAGCGCAGAACCACAGGTCTTTAGCACAGATACGCAGTATTTT. This codes for CASSAEPQVFSTDTQYF. Supplemented by reference TRBV14 and TRBJ2-3, the full variable domain reads EAGVTQFPSHSVIEKGQTVTLRCDPISGHDNLYWYRRVMGKEIKFLLHFVKESKQDESGMPNNRFLAERTGGTYSTLKVQPAELEDSGVYFCASSAEPQVFSTDTQYFGPGTRLTVL.

This clonotype was seen only a few times. The chain couples TRBV20-1 to TRBJ2-1, with 8 nucleotides matching TRBD2. Looked up from germline, CDR1 is DFQATT and CDR2 is SNEGSKA (reference sequence). The CDR3 totals 14 residues. J lost 10 bases, V lost 3 bases, and 11 bases had no gene match. CDR3 loop: CSASIGSGVTEQFF. The DNA for the CDR3 is TGCAGTGCTAGTATTGGTAGCGGGGTCACCGAGCAGTTCTTC.

The chain has TRBV10-3 and TRBJ1-1; 7 bases align to TRBD1. From germline, CDR1 is ENHRY and CDR2 SYGVKD. CDR3 length equals 12 residues. Trimming at V came to 10 bases and at J to 9 bases, leaving 11 bases not matched to a gene. The CDR3 DNA sequence: TGTGCCACTCAGGGGGGACAGTCTAAAGCTTTCTTT. Translating it yields CATQGGQSKAFF.

J is TRBJ1-1 and V is TRBV12-3 or TRBV12-4; D might be TRBD1 (5 bases). This CDR3 region has 15 residues. V was pared by 6 bases and J by 0 bases, with 14 bases between. CDR3 protein: CASSPGSNMNTEAFF. CDR3 DNA: TGTGCCAGCAGCCCAGGGTCGAACATGAACACTGAAGCTTTCTTT.

The CDR3 loop is CASSQDSSRGLGHNEQFF. The CDR3 DNA reads TGCGCCAGCAGCCAAGATAGTTCACGGGGACTAGGCCATAATGAGCAGTTCTTC. The chain links TRBV4-3 to TRBJ2-1; 8 positions agree with TRBD2. The CDR3 covers 18 residues. V lost 0 bases, J lost 7 bases, and 14 bases stayed unmatched. Germline V CDR1 and CDR2: LGHNA, YSLEER.

The V and J genes are TRBV10-3 and TRBJ2-4, with 9 positions matching TRBD1. Germline assignment: CDR1 ENHRY and CDR2 SYGVKD. V lost 6 bases and J lost 5; bases outside the gene matches: 8. The CDR3 runs to 15 residues. The CDR3 spells CAIRPGTGNENIQYF. CDR3 nucleotides: TGTGCCATCAGGCCGGGGACAGGGAACGAAAACATTCAGTACTTC.

The chain joins TRBV7-2 to TRBJ2-3; 8 bases fit TRBD2. CDR1 is SGHTA, CDR2 FQGNSA, per germline. The CDR3 extends over 16 amino acids. Unmatched junction bases numbered 12, after V lost 5 bases and J lost 5 bases. CDR3 DNA: TGTGCCAGCAGCCCCGGGGTAGCGGGGTGGATAGATACGCAGTATTTT. The encoded protein is CASSPGVAGWIDTQYF.

This chain joins TRBV3-1 and TRBJ2-7; 7 bases fit TRBD2. V lost 6 bases to trimming and J lost 3 bases; unmatched junction nucleotides: 11. The CDR3 totals 15 residues. The germline V gene encodes CDR1 LGHDT and CDR2 YNNKEL (reference sequence). The CDR3 DNA follows: TGTGCCAGCAGTCGCCTGGGCGGGGGTGGCTACGAGCAGTACTTC. Its translation is CASSRLGGGGYEQYF.

The gene calls are TRBV4-3 and TRBJ1-1; no definite D call. The germline V and J ends were trimmed by 4 bases and 11 bases, with 14 bases remaining between them. Germline V CDR1 and CDR2: LGHNA, YSLEER. This CDR3 region has 12 residues. Here the CDR3 reads CASSPREGGAFF. The CDR3 DNA sequence: TGCGCCAGCAGCCCACGGGAGGGAGGGGCTTTCTTT.

This clonotype was found once. The DNA is left out, because the CDR3 cannot be placed on it with certainty; the CDR3 is given as TCRdb lists it. V is TRBV20-1 and J is TRBJ2-2; the DNA was not used to check the table's D call, TRBD1. The CDR3 has 19 residues if both end residues are counted. Germline V lookup: CDR1 DFQATT, CDR2 SNEGSKA (reference sequence). The CDR3 loop is CSAGLPQYFGPGTTGELFF.

CDR3 DNA sequence: TGTGCCAGCAAACCCCCCGGGGGAACCTACGAGCAGTACGTC. Translated: CASKPPGGTYEQYV. The V gene is TRBV28, the J gene TRBJ2-7; D is perhaps TRBD2 (6 bases). CDR3 length: 14 amino acids. The germline V gene encodes CDR1 MDHEN and CDR2 SYDVKM. Deletions cut 7 bases from V and 2 bases from J, with 15 bases between.

This clonotype was seen a few times. The chain is built from TRBV4-2 and TRBJ2-2; D ambiguous. Trimming removed 3 bases from V and 6 bases from J, with 11 bases in between. Per the germline V gene, CDR1 is LGHNA and CDR2 is YNFKEQ. CDR3 size: 14 residues. This chain's CDR3 is CASSQDKGSGELFF. CDR3 nucleotide sequence: TGTGCCAGCAGCCAGGATAAAGGATCCGGGGAGCTGTTTTTT.

The CDR3 DNA reads TGTGCCAGCAGTTACTCGATAACTGGGGGCTCCAACTATGGCTACACCTTC. This sequence encodes CASSYSITGGSNYGYTF. The chain is built from TRBV6-5 and TRBJ1-2, with D possibly TRBD1 on 6 matching bases. Germline V gives CDR1 MNHEY, CDR2 SVGAGI. The CDR3 is made up of 17 amino acids. Deletions cut 0 bases from V and 2 bases from J, with 16 bases between.

This clonotype turned up a few times. The gene calls are TRBV12-3 or TRBV12-4 and TRBJ2-5, with D perhaps being TRBD1 or TRBD2 (5 bases each). V lost 4 bases to trimming and J lost 4 bases, with 7 bases between them. This CDR3 region has 12 residues. The CDR3 is CASSWGRETQYF. DNA of the CDR3: TGTGCCAGCAGTTGGGGGAGAGAGACCCAGTACTTC.

This clonotype came up a few times. The V gene is TRBV10-2, the J gene TRBJ1-2; D ambiguous. Per germline, CDR1 WSHSY and CDR2 SAAADI. The CDR3 covers 15 residues. The V end was cut by 0 bases, the J end by 0 bases, with 8 bases between. The CDR3 region has the DNA TGCGCCAGCAGTGAGTCTGAGGTTGCTAACTATGGCTACACCTTC. It specifies CASSESEVANYGYTF.

This clonotype appeared a few times. The rearrangement uses TRBV9 and TRBJ2-5; the match to TRBD2 covers 7 bases. Germline CDR1 SGDLS, CDR2 YYNGEE. V lost 0 bases to trimming and J lost 7 bases; unmatched junction nucleotides: 6. The CDR3 runs 14 residues. The CDR3 here is CASSVDGTMGTQYF. The CDR3, as DNA: TGTGCCAGCAGCGTAGACGGGACTATGGGGACCCAGTACTTC.

CDR3 coding DNA: TGTGCCAGCAGTTACCGCCGGGGAAAACCCGAGGGTTCCACAGATACGCAGTATTTT. Its protein product is CASSYRRGKPEGSTDTQYF. The chain is built from TRBV6-2 or TRBV6-3 and TRBJ2-3; D perhaps matches TRBD2 (5 bases). In germline, CDR1 is MNHEY, CDR2 SVGEGT. The CDR3 consists of 19 residues. V dropped 2 bases and J dropped 2 bases, with 23 bases sitting between them.

The table lists this clonotype with a few counts. The chain has TRBV15 and TRBJ2-7, with 10 bases fitting TRBD2. Germline lookup yields CDR1 LNHNV and CDR2 YYDKDF (reference sequence). The V gene end was trimmed by 5 bases and the J gene end by 3 bases; junction bases not matched to a gene: 10. The CDR3 runs to 16 residues. The CDR3 spells CATSPDRTSGIYEQYV. The CDR3 nucleotides are TGTGCCACCAGCCCGGATAGGACTAGCGGCATCTACGAGCAGTACGTC.

The sample holds many counts of this clonotype. The chain recombines TRBV27 with TRBJ1-2; D is ambiguous. Germline values: CDR1 MNHEY, CDR2 SMNVEV (reference sequence). The CDR3 spans 11 residues. V shed 8 bases and J shed 8 bases, with 12 bases lying between them. The CDR3 loop is CASPVRVGYTF. DNA of the CDR3: TGTGCCAGCCCTGTAAGGGTAGGCTACACCTTC.

The V and J genes are TRBV7-2 and TRBJ1-5; TRBD1 might be the D (5 bases). The germline V gene encodes CDR1 SGHTA and CDR2 FQGNSA. The CDR3 has 14 amino acids. Trimming shortened V by 7 bases and J by 6 bases, and 16 bases separated the two germline ends. Here the CDR3 reads CASTLGGTGQPQHF. CDR3 nucleotide sequence: TGTGCCAGCACCCTGGGGGGTACGGGTCAGCCCCAGCATTTT.

CDR3 sequence: CASSYYIDQETQYF. Written as DNA, the CDR3 is TGTGCCAGCAGCTATTACATAGATCAAGAGACCCAGTACTTC. V usage is TRBV11-2 and J usage is TRBJ2-5; D ambiguous. The V gene's germline CDR1 is SGHAT and CDR2 FQNNGV. V lost 4 bases to trimming and J lost 2 bases, with 11 bases between them. The CDR3 covers 14 residues.

This clonotype showed up just a few times. The V and J genes are TRBV7-2 and TRBJ1-6, with D maybe TRBD1 (6 bases). V was shortened by 4 bases and J by 10 bases, with 8 bases between the two germline ends. The CDR3 totals 12 residues. The germline V gene encodes CDR1 SGHTA and CDR2 FQGNSA. The CDR3 nucleotides read TGTGCCAGCAGCTACAGGGTCTCACCCCTCCACTTT. Protein: CASSYRVSPLHF.

This clonotype occurred a few times. V usage is TRBV6-2 or TRBV6-3 and J usage is TRBJ1-1; no reliable D call. Germline assignment: CDR1 MNHEY and CDR2 SVGEGT. Trimming stripped 4 bases from V and 4 bases from J, with 7 bases between. The CDR3 has 12 amino acids. CDR3 in DNA: TGTGCCAGCAGTTTGAAGCTCACTGAAGCTTTCTTT. Translating gives CASSLKLTEAFF.

The J gene is TRBJ2-3, the V gene TRBV7-3; TRBD1 might be the D (6 bases). Germline V gene sequence: CDR1 SGHTA, CDR2 FQGTGA. V lost 0 bases and J 6 bases, leaving 13 bases between the germline ends. The CDR3 is 15 residues long. CDR3 in DNA: TGTGCCAGCAGCTTAACGGTCCTACAGGGCGATACGCAGTATTTT. As protein: CASSLTVLQGDTQYF.

The chain couples TRBV7-8 to TRBJ2-7; 10 nucleotides align to TRBD1. Germline V lookup: CDR1 SGHVS, CDR2 FQNEAQ. The junction had 9 bases not matched to a gene; V was cut back by 5 bases and J by 2 bases. This CDR3 has 16 residues. In nucleotides, the CDR3 is TGTGCCAGCAGCGCCCCCGGGACAGGGGTTCCCTACGAGCAGTACGTC. Encoded protein: CASSAPGTGVPYEQYV.

On this clonotype: Sequence at one end of the junction differs from germline and may be a read error. J is TRBJ2-1 and V is TRBV7-2; 7 positions agree with TRBD2. Germline V CDR1 and CDR2: SGHTA, FQGNSA. The CDR3 contains 14 residues. The CDR3 spells CASSLRLAPNVQFF. CDR3 in DNA: TGTGCCAGCAGCCTTCGACTAGCCCCCAATGTGCAGTTCTTC.

This clonotype was detected a few times. The V gene is TRBV6-2 or TRBV6-3, the J gene TRBJ2-3; TRBD2 aligns across 9 bases. The V segment lost 5 bases and the J segment 0 bases; nucleotides outside the gene matches: 12. This CDR3 spans 18 amino acids. Per germline, CDR1 MNHEY and CDR2 SVGEGT. Here the CDR3 reads CASSPRDAGTSSTDTQYF. DNA of the CDR3: TGTGCCAGCAGTCCAAGGGATGCCGGGACTAGCAGCACAGATACGCAGTATTTT.

The chain combines TRBV11-2 with TRBJ2-2; 12 nucleotides align to TRBD2. The junction had 5 bases not matched to a gene; V was cut back by 5 bases and J by 4 bases. Germline CDR1 SGHAT, CDR2 FQNNGV. The CDR3 is made up of 16 amino acids. CDR3 DNA: TGTGCCAGCAGCCTTTCTAGCGGGGGGGCCACCGGGGAGCTGTTTTTT. The encoded protein is CASSLSSGGATGELFF. Using reference TRBV11-2 and TRBJ2-2 for the parts outside the CDR3, the full variable domain is EAGVAQSPRYKIIEKRQSVAFWCNPISGHATLYWYQQILGQGPKLLIQFQNNGVVDDSQLPKDRFSAERLKGVDSTLKIQPAKLEDSAVYLCASSLSSGGATGELFFGEGSRLTVL.

This chain joins TRBV6-2 or TRBV6-3 and TRBJ2-7; TRBD2 might be the D (5 bases). Trimming took off 0 bases at V and 3 bases at J, with 9 bases between the two ends. Per the germline V gene, CDR1 is MNHEY and CDR2 is SVGEGT. The CDR3 is 14 residues long. In DNA, the CDR3 is TGTGCCAGCAGTTACTCGATCGGGGTCTACGAGCAGTACTTC. It encodes CASSYSIGVYEQYF.